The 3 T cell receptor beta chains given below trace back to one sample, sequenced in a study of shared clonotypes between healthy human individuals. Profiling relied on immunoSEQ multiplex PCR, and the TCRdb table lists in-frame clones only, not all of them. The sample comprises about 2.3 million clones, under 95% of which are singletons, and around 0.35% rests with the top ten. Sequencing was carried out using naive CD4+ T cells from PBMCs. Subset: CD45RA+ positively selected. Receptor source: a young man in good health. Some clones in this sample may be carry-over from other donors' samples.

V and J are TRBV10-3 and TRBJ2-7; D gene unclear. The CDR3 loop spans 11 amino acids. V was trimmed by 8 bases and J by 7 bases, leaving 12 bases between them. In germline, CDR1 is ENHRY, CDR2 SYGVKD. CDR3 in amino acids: CAISKGNEQYF. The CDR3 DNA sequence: TGTGCCATCTCGAAAGGGAATGAGCAGTACTTC.

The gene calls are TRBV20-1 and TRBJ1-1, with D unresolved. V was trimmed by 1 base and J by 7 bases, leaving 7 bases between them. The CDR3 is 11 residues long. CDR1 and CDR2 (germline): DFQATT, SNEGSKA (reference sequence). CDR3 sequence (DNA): TGCAGTGCTAGAGGGCTTTTTGAAGCTTTCTTT. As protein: CSARGLFEAFF.

The DNA of the CDR3 is TGTGCCAGCAGCTTAGTGGGGACTAGCGGGAGGTTCTACGAGCAGTACTTC. Protein: CASSLVGTSGRFYEQYF. The chain joins TRBV7-2 to TRBJ2-7; TRBD2 agrees at 15 bases. Germline lookup yields CDR1 SGHTA and CDR2 FQGNSA. V lost 1 base, J lost 3 bases, and 4 bases stayed unmatched. This CDR3 has 17 residues.